Below are 30 T cell receptor beta chains sequenced from a single sample in a study of blood T cell repertoires in COVID-19 (dated by TCRdb to 2018 to 2020). Library creation used the immunoSEQ multiplex PCR assay. TCRdb re-hosts the immuneACCESS table, in-frame sequences only. Its copies lack some clones; in the studies checked, an unresolved V gene accounts for under half of them, and the cause for the rest is not known. Here the sample has around 270,000 clones; roughly 88% occur a single time. The ten largest clones take up 0.87% of the sample. Sequences were obtained from peripheral blood. These receptors were obtained from a human donor with COVID-19, enrolled during active disease. The donor label of this sample is uncertain.

The chain combines TRBV19 with TRBJ2-2, with D hard to call. There are 14 residues in the CDR3. Germline V gene data show CDR1 as LNHDA and CDR2 as SQIVND (reference sequence). V was clipped by 4 bases and J by 2 bases, with 8 bases between them. This chain's CDR3 is CASSTTVNTGELFF. The DNA for the CDR3 is TGTGCCAGTAGTACCACGGTAAACACCGGGGAGCTGTTTTTT.

This clone showed up just once. CDR3 DNA sequence: TGCGCCAGCAGCTTGAGACTAGCGGAAGGAATGACCGGGGAGCTGTTTTTT. Encoded protein: CASSLRLAEGMTGELFF. The chain carries TRBV5-1 and TRBJ2-2; 9 bases match TRBD2. V lost 1 base and J lost 5; bases outside the gene matches: 9. This CDR3 is built from 17 residues. CDR1 is SGHRS and CDR2 is YFSETQ in the germline V gene.

The gene calls are TRBV18 and TRBJ2-3, with a tentative D call TRBD2 (6 bases). Looked up from germline, CDR1 is KGHSH and CDR2 is LQKENI. The V and J ends lost 3 bases and 2 bases respectively, with 15 bases between them. The CDR3 spans 16 residues. The CDR3 nucleotides read TGTGCCAGCTCACCCCTACGGGAGACTAACACAGATACGCAGTATTTT. The encoded protein is CASSPLRETNTDTQYF.

CDR3 DNA sequence: TGCGCCAGCAGCGAACCGGGACTGGGCACTGAAGCTTTCTTT. Translated: CASSEPGLGTEAFF. V gene TRBV5-1 combines with J gene TRBJ1-1, with D possibly matching TRBD1 (5 bases). The length of the CDR3 is 14 residues. The ends were cut back, 4 bases at V and 4 bases at J, with 14 bases in the middle. From germline, CDR1 is SGHRS and CDR2 YFSETQ.

The genes are TRBV6-1 and TRBJ1-5; weak D call: TRBD1 (6 bases). The germline gives CDR1 MNHNS, CDR2 SASEGT. V lost 0 bases, J lost 7 bases, and 10 bases lay in between. The CDR3 runs 14 residues. The CDR3 coding sequence is TGTGCCAGCAGTGAAGCATTCACAGGGCAGCCCCAGCATTTT. Protein sequence: CASSEAFTGQPQHF.

This CDR3 is CASSMDRGREKLFF. The CDR3 DNA reads TGTGCCAGCAGCATGGACAGGGGGCGCGAAAAACTGTTTTTT. This chain joins TRBV28 and TRBJ1-4, with 11 bases matching TRBD1. V lost 6 bases and J lost 8; bases outside the gene matches: 5. This CDR3 region has 14 residues. Germline V gives CDR1 MDHEN, CDR2 SYDVKM.

The rearrangement links TRBV20-1 to TRBJ1-1; no definite D call. Germline CDR1 DFQATT, CDR2 SNEGSKA (reference sequence). The CDR3 runs to 11 residues. Trimming left V 4 bases short and J 6 bases short, with 9 bases between. CDR3 sequence: CSAKDEAEAFF. DNA of the CDR3: TGCAGTGCTAAAGATGAGGCTGAAGCTTTCTTT.

The J gene is TRBJ2-1, the V gene TRBV30; TRBD2 matches at 10 bases. CDR3 size: 14 residues. J lost 6 bases, V lost 3 bases, and 5 bases had no gene match. CDR1 GTSNPN and CDR2 SVGIG come from the germline V gene (reference sequence). Here the CDR3 DNA reads TGTGCCTGGAGCCCGGGACTAGCGATCAATGAGCAGTTCTTC. This codes for CAWSPGLAINEQFF.

This clone appeared once. This chain connects TRBV9 to TRBJ2-1, with D uncertain. With 0 bases removed from V and 5 bases from J, the gap between germline ends came to 6 bases. Germline V gives CDR1 SGDLS, CDR2 YYNGEE. The CDR3 loop spans 13 amino acids. The CDR3 loop is CASSVGLNNEQFF. As DNA, the CDR3 is TGTGCCAGCAGCGTAGGGCTGAACAATGAGCAGTTCTTC.

The chain carries TRBV19 and TRBJ1-5; tentatively, D is TRBD1 (5 bases). Germline loops: CDR1 LNHDA, CDR2 SQIVND (reference sequence). V dropped 6 bases and J dropped 0 bases, with 15 bases sitting between them. The CDR3 runs 16 residues. This CDR3 reads CASRTGGRVSNQPQHF. Here the CDR3 DNA reads TGTGCCAGTAGAACAGGAGGGCGCGTTAGCAATCAGCCCCAGCATTTT. The full variable domain, in which reference TRBV19 and TRBJ1-5 provide the parts outside the CDR3, is DGGITQSPKYLFRKEGQNVTLSCEQNLNHDAMYWYRQDPGQGLRLIYYSQIVNDFQKGDIAEGYSVSREKKESFPLTVTSAQKNPTAFYLCASRTGGRVSNQPQHFGDGTRLSIL.

This clone was found once. The chain combines TRBV7-9 with TRBJ1-4, with a tentative D call TRBD1 (6 bases). This CDR3 contains 15 residues. Deletions cut 4 bases from V and 6 bases from J, with 15 bases between. Germline CDR1 SEHNR, CDR2 FQNEAQ (reference sequence). CDR3 DNA sequence: TGTGCCAGCAGCTCCGGTCGGGGGGCGGATGAAAAACTGTTTTTT. Protein: CASSSGRGADEKLFF.

The rearrangement uses TRBV7-9 and TRBJ2-7; perhaps TRBD2 as D (5 bases). CDR3 length equals 16 residues. The V gene lost 7 bases and the J gene lost 0 bases, with 19 bases spanning the gap. Per the germline V gene, CDR1 is SEHNR and CDR2 is FQNEAQ (reference sequence). The chain's CDR3 is CASIAAGLSDSYEQYF. The CDR3 nucleotides read TGTGCCAGCATCGCCGCCGGGCTTAGCGACTCCTACGAGCAGTACTTC.

V usage is TRBV5-8 and J usage is TRBJ2-7; a weak D match, TRBD1 (5 bases). Between the trimmed V and J ends, which lost 4 bases and 3 bases, there was a span of 8 bases. This CDR3 comprises 12 residues. Germline assignment: CDR1 SGHTS and CDR2 YDEGEE. CDR3 loop: CASSQGDYEQYF. The CDR3 region has the DNA TGTGCCAGCAGCCAAGGGGACTACGAGCAGTACTTC.

The chain employs TRBV27 and TRBJ1-3; D is perhaps TRBD1 (5 bases). The V end was cut by 0 bases, the J end by 8 bases, with 8 bases between. This CDR3 comprises 13 residues. Germline V CDR1 and CDR2: MNHEY, SMNVEV (reference sequence). The CDR3 DNA reads as TGTGCCAGCAGTTTATCTCGGGGGGACACCATATATTTT. Translating it yields CASSLSRGDTIYF.

V and J are TRBV19 and TRBJ1-3; weak D call: TRBD1 (6 bases). The V gene lost 5 bases and the J gene lost 4 bases, with 21 bases spanning the gap. The CDR3 runs 17 residues. Germline CDR1 LNHDA, CDR2 SQIVND (reference sequence). For the CDR3, the DNA is TGTGCCAGTAGTCGCCTCGGGACACCGAACCCGGGAAACACCATATATTTT. Translation: CASSRLGTPNPGNTIYF.

The rearrangement uses TRBV27 and TRBJ1-1; tentatively, D is TRBD1 (5 bases). The germline CDR1 and CDR2 sequences are MNHEY and SMNVEV (reference sequence). Deletions cut 4 bases from V and 0 bases from J, with 18 bases between. This CDR3 region has 17 residues. The CDR3, as DNA: TGTGCCAGCAGTTCGGTCCAGGGAGGATTCGTGAACACTGAAGCTTTCTTT. The encoded protein is CASSSVQGGFVNTEAFF.

The V gene is TRBV10-3, the J gene TRBJ2-2; D remains ambiguous. Trimming took 3 bases from V and 1 from J, leaving 9 bases between them. Germline V gene lookup returns CDR1 ENHRY and CDR2 SYGVKD. The CDR3 is made up of 15 amino acids. The CDR3 sequence: CAISEKLLNTGELFF. CDR3 in DNA: TGTGCCATCAGTGAAAAACTCCTGAACACCGGGGAGCTGTTTTTT.

The chain links TRBV7-2 to TRBJ2-3; no reliable D call. The CDR3 spans 15 residues. Looked up from germline, CDR1 is SGHTA and CDR2 is FQGNSA. Between the trimmed V and J ends, which lost 2 bases and 2 bases, there was a span of 11 bases. This CDR3 reads CASSLLLGATDTQYF. CDR3 in DNA: TGTGCCAGCAGCTTACTTCTCGGAGCCACAGATACGCAGTATTTT.

V gene TRBV9 combines with J gene TRBJ2-1, with D unresolved. Germline V lookup: CDR1 SGDLS, CDR2 YYNGEE. The CDR3 extends over 14 amino acids. The V end was cut by 0 bases, the J end by 6 bases, with 10 bases between. The CDR3 coding sequence is TGTGCCAGCAGCGTAGGAGTTCCTCTCAATGAGCAGTTCTTC. The encoded protein is CASSVGVPLNEQFF.

CDR3 DNA: TGTGCCTGGAGTGCAGGACTAGCCCCCTACGAGCAGTACTTC. It encodes CAWSAGLAPYEQYF. This chain connects TRBV30 to TRBJ2-7, with TRBD2 matching over 8 bases. This CDR3 comprises 14 residues. Germline V gene lookup returns CDR1 GTSNPN and CDR2 SVGIG (reference sequence). V shed 1 base, J shed 2 bases, and the junction held 4 bases outside the gene matches.

A few counts support this clone. This chain connects TRBV5-4 to TRBJ1-1; D is perhaps TRBD1 (6 bases). Germline CDR1 is SGHNT and CDR2 is YYREEE (reference sequence). This CDR3 is built from 14 residues. V was pared by 6 bases and J by 3 bases, with 15 bases between. CDR3 nucleotide sequence: TGTGCCAGCAACCTTCGACAGGAGGACACTGAAGCTTTCTTT. The encoded protein is CASNLRQEDTEAFF.

Turning to this clone: Other nucleotide sequences in the sample specify the same CDR3. The V call is TRBV6-5, the J call TRBJ1-5, with 7 bases identical to TRBD1. CDR3 length: 13 amino acids. Germline CDR1 is MNHEY and CDR2 is SVGAGI. The J segment lost 7 bases and the V segment lost 5 bases, leaving 5 bases of the junction unmatched. The CDR3 DNA follows: TGTGCCAGCAGTCGGCCAGGGGGACAGCCCCAGCATTTT. Its translation: CASSRPGGQPQHF.

The chain employs TRBV7-2 and TRBJ1-2, with 7 positions matching TRBD1. V shed 1 base and J 0 bases; nucleotides not matched to a gene: 5. Germline lookup yields CDR1 SGHTA and CDR2 FQGNSA. This CDR3 is built from 16 residues. Written as DNA, the CDR3 is TGTGCCAGCAGCTTAGGGGGTGGGACAGCTAACTATGGCTACACCTTC. Translating gives CASSLGGGTANYGYTF.

The genes are TRBV29-1 and TRBJ1-3; no clear D. V lost 3 bases to trimming and J lost 5 bases, with 14 bases between them. The CDR3 is 14 amino acids. Germline CDR1 SQVTM, CDR2 ANQGSEA. CDR3 in amino acids: CSVDPERVRNTIYF. The DNA of the CDR3 is TGCAGCGTTGATCCCGAGAGGGTTAGAAACACCATATATTTT.

V gene TRBV11-3 combines with J gene TRBJ2-1; D is possibly TRBD2 (6 bases). Germline lookup yields CDR1 SGHNT and CDR2 YENEEA. V was trimmed by 5 bases and J by 5 bases, leaving 16 bases between them. The CDR3 contains 15 residues. The CDR3 sequence: CASSPRGGANNEQFF. CDR3 sequence (DNA): TGTGCCAGCAGCCCCCGGGGCGGGGCTAACAATGAGCAGTTCTTC.

The table lists this clone with a few counts. The chain uses TRBV2 and TRBJ2-1, with TRBD2 matching 12 bases. With V trimmed by 6 bases and J by 3 bases, 9 bases remained unmatched. Germline assignment: CDR1 SNHLY and CDR2 FYNNEI. The CDR3 consists of 17 residues. CDR3 DNA sequence: TGTGCCAGCAGCCGGACTAGCGGGACCCTCGACTACAATGAGCAGTTCTTC. This encodes CASSRTSGTLDYNEQFF.

The CDR3 region has the DNA TGTGCCAGCAGGTCAGAAAGCACAGATACGCAGTATTTT. Translation: CASRSESTDTQYF. This rearrangement joins TRBV6-5 to TRBJ2-3; D is undetermined. The germline V gene has CDR1 MNHEY and CDR2 SVGAGI. This CDR3 is 13 amino acids long. V was shortened by 6 bases and J by 0 bases, with 7 bases between the two germline ends.

This clone was seen more than once but under ten times. V usage is TRBV5-4 and J usage is TRBJ1-4; 7 positions match TRBD1. V dropped 4 bases and J dropped 7; count of bases not matched to a gene: 7. The CDR3 has 14 residues. The germline V gene encodes CDR1 SGHNT and CDR2 YYREEE (reference sequence). The CDR3, as DNA: TGTGCCAGCAGCATAGGGGGCTCGCGTGAAAAACTGTTTTTT. This sequence encodes CASSIGGSREKLFF.

The CDR3 nucleotides read TGTGCCAGCAGTTTATTCCCAGGTTCCTACGAGCAGTACTTC. Amino acid sequence: CASSLFPGSYEQYF. The chain employs TRBV27 and TRBJ2-7, with D unclear. V was shortened by 1 base and J by 1 base, with 8 bases between the two germline ends. The CDR3 totals 14 residues. Germline loops: CDR1 MNHEY, CDR2 SMNVEV (reference sequence).

The chain uses TRBV19 and TRBJ2-1, with TRBD2 matching 7 bases. The V gene's germline CDR1 is LNHDA and CDR2 SQIVND (reference sequence). The CDR3 runs to 15 residues. V was pared by 8 bases and J by 0 bases, with 7 bases of the junction left unmatched. The DNA for the CDR3 is TGTGCCAGTGGGGGAGGGGCGGGCTCCTACAATGAGCAGTTCTTC. The encoded protein is CASGGGAGSYNEQFF.